This T cell receptor (beta chain) was recovered during a study of PD-1 blockade in classical Hodgkin lymphoma. The wider study: Nivolumab dosing for patients was 3 mg/kg, administered intravenously every 2 weeks. Findings of the study overall: Patients were excluded if nivolumab began under 1 year after ASCT (the autologous transplant). Differences between repertoires have undefined causes, possibly disease activity or prior therapy.

As for time point: cycle 4 day 1 (C4D1), after 5 to 7 weeks of nivolumab. Brentuximab vedotin exposure varied among the patients, all of whom had relapsed after autologous stem cell transplantation. CDR1 and CDR2 from the germline V gene are MRHNA and SNTAGT. The germline V and J ends were trimmed by 5 bases and 6 bases, with 21 bases remaining between them. This CDR3 is 16 amino acids long. As concerns this clone: Its cognate antigen is unknown.

Using immunoSEQ multiplex PCR, the repertoire was profiled, and TCRdb retains in-frame clones only, with some absent. The sample carries tens of thousands of clones, 88% recorded once. This chain links TRBV6-4 with TRBJ2-3; possible D gene TRBD1, 5 bases. This clonotype was obtained from a human donor with classical Hodgkin lymphoma. The sample here was peripheral blood mononuclear cells (PBMCs), taken before the fourth cycle of nivolumab. CDR3 region: CASSRGDISQGDTQYF. The CDR3 DNA is TGTGCCAGCAGTAGGGGTGACATATCCCAAGGGGATACGCAGTATTTT.